The 13 T cell receptor beta chains listed next were all sequenced from one sample in a study of CD8 T cells in Susac syndrome. Reverse transcription of roughly 0.45 to 1 ug RNA used random hexamers. TCRdb re-analysed the immunoSEQ multiplex PCR reads in MiXCR, keeping a single row per CDR3 protein. Among over 100,000 distinct CDR3 sequences listed, 95% to 98% were seen once. Sequencing was done on a sample of CD4+ T cells from PBMCs. The source is a human donor in good health.

This chain uses TRBV12-3 or TRBV12-4 with TRBJ2-7, with 10 bases lining up with TRBD1. Trimming removed 6 bases from V and 4 bases from J; junction bases left unmatched: 12. This CDR3 is 16 amino acids long. The CDR3 region has the DNA TGTGCCAGCAGGTCCGGGGCTGGGACAGGGGTGTACGAGCAGTACTTC. This sequence encodes CASRSGAGTGVYEQYF.

This sequence joins TRBV7-2 and TRBJ2-2; the D gene could be TRBD1 or TRBD2 (5 bases each). The CDR3 covers 12 residues. Trimming removed 5 bases from V and 6 bases from J, with 7 bases in between. The germline CDR1 and CDR2 sequences are SGHTA and FQGNSA. In DNA form, the CDR3 reads TGTGCCAGCAGCCAGGGACCCGGGGAGCTGTTTTTT. Its translation is CASSQGPGELFF.

The V gene is TRBV11-2, the J gene TRBJ2-3; D uncertain. Germline V gene data show CDR1 as SGHAT and CDR2 as FQNNGV. Trimming pared 1 base from V and 3 bases from J, leaving 14 bases between. The CDR3 runs 16 residues. The CDR3 nucleotides read TGTGCCAGCAGCTTAGTTCTGGGGTCAGGTACAGATACGCAGTATTTT. Translated, it gives CASSLVLGSGTDTQYF. Using reference TRBV11-2 and TRBJ2-3 for the parts outside the CDR3, the full variable domain is EAGVAQSPRYKIIEKRQSVAFWCNPISGHATLYWYQQILGQGPKLLIQFQNNGVVDDSQLPKDRFSAERLKGVDSTLKIQPAKLEDSAVYLCASSLVLGSGTDTQYFGPGTRLTVL.

The chain combines TRBV7-2 with TRBJ2-3, with 9 bases fitting TRBD2. The CDR3 covers 18 residues. V gave up 5 bases and J gave up 2 bases; unmatched junction bases: 14. Germline assignment: CDR1 SGHTA and CDR2 FQGNSA. The CDR3 protein is CASSPSLVSGGPTDTQYF. As DNA, the CDR3 is TGTGCCAGCAGCCCAAGCCTTGTGAGCGGGGGGCCCACAGATACGCAGTATTTT. Combining the CDR3 with reference TRBV7-2 and TRBJ2-3 gives the whole variable domain GAGVSQSPSNKVTEKGKDVELRCDPISGHTALYWYRQSLGQGLEFLIYFQGNSAPDKSGLPSDRFSAERTGGSVSTLTIQRTQQEDSAVYLCASSPSLVSGGPTDTQYFGPGTRLTVL.

The V gene is TRBV6-1, the J gene TRBJ2-5; 8 positions match TRBD2. Germline V gives CDR1 MNHNS, CDR2 SASEGT. The V gene end was trimmed by 6 bases and the J gene end by 2 bases; junction bases not matched to a gene: 11. The CDR3 covers 16 residues. The CDR3 DNA sequence: TGTGCCAGCAGACCTCTAAGGACTAGCCATCAAGAGACCCAGTACTTC. It yields the protein CASRPLRTSHQETQYF.

This clonotype was recorded once. V usage is TRBV12-3 or TRBV12-4 and J usage is TRBJ2-5, with 10 bases fitting TRBD1. The CDR3 runs to 14 residues. V gave up 3 bases and J gave up 5 bases; unmatched junction bases: 3. CDR3 loop: CASSLRTGGETQYF. CDR3 in DNA: TGTGCCAGCAGTTTGAGGACAGGGGGGGAGACCCAGTACTTC.

The chain is built from TRBV25-1 and TRBJ1-1; 9 bases align to TRBD1. With 4 bases clipped from V and 3 bases from J, the junction kept 6 bases outside the gene matches. This CDR3 has 15 amino acids. Germline assignment: CDR1 MGHDK and CDR2 SYGVNS. The CDR3 reads CASSGTGAGDTEAFF. The DNA of the CDR3 is TGTGCCAGCAGTGGGACAGGGGCCGGGGACACTGAAGCTTTCTTT.

This rearrangement joins TRBV27 to TRBJ2-4; TRBD1 matches at 11 bases. This CDR3 contains 14 residues. V was pared by 6 bases and J by 15 bases, with 13 bases of the junction left unmatched. The germline V gene has CDR1 MNHEY and CDR2 SMNVEV (reference sequence). The CDR3 DNA sequence: TGTGCCAGCAGCACCGGCGGACAGGGGGCCCGTGGGTACTTC. Translated: CASSTGGQGARGYF.

The chain has TRBV18 and TRBJ2-5; 10 bases fit TRBD2. Unmatched junction bases numbered 3, after V lost 0 bases and J lost 5 bases. The CDR3 totals 15 residues. Per germline, CDR1 KGHSH and CDR2 LQKENI. Here the CDR3 reads CASSPPGLAMETQYF. The DNA for the CDR3 is TGTGCCAGCTCACCACCGGGACTAGCGATGGAGACCCAGTACTTC.

The V and J genes are TRBV4-1 and TRBJ2-7; D is undetermined. Germline-derived CDR1 and CDR2 are MGHRA and YSYEKL. The CDR3 consists of 14 residues. Deletions cut 1 base from V and 2 bases from J, with 9 bases between. Written as DNA, the CDR3 is TGCGCCAGCAGCCAAGGTTTCAACCCCTACGAGCAGTACTTC. It codes for CASSQGFNPYEQYF.

The chain couples TRBV6-6 to TRBJ2-2; D is uncertain. The CDR3 has 13 residues. Germline V lookup: CDR1 MNHNY, CDR2 SVGAGI (reference sequence). V dropped 6 bases and J dropped 4 bases, with 9 bases sitting between them. CDR3 in DNA: TGTGCCAGCAGCCCCCCCCGCACCGGGGAGCTGTTTTTT. Protein sequence: CASSPPRTGELFF.

The V call is TRBV20-1, the J call TRBJ2-7, with D tentatively TRBD2 (5 bases). The CDR3 is 14 amino acids. Germline V lookup: CDR1 DFQATT, CDR2 SNEGSKA (reference sequence). Trimming removed 0 bases at V and 3 bases at J, with 12 bases between. The DNA of the CDR3 is TGCAGTGCTAGAGATCCAGGCCGGGGCTACGAGCAGTACTTC. Translated: CSARDPGRGYEQYF.

The chain carries TRBV3-1 and TRBJ2-5; 8 bases are shared with TRBD1. There are 13 residues in the CDR3. V lost 8 bases, J lost 1 base, and 3 bases stayed unmatched. The germline V gene encodes CDR1 LGHDT and CDR2 YNNKEL (reference sequence). The CDR3 nucleotides read TGTGCCAGCGGACAGGGCTCCCAAGAGACCCAGTACTTC. This codes for CASGQGSQETQYF.